This note documents a single T cell receptor (beta chain) sequence. Its target is not known. The germline V gene encodes CDR1 SNHLY and CDR2 FYNNEI. V trimming: 6 bases; J trimming: 0 bases; junction bases outside the gene matches: 5. The CDR3 is 15 amino acids. The data stem from a study of blood T cells in healthy people across ages. Study-level findings and limits: Age brought a roughly linear fall in TCR beta diversity measured per million T cells.

PCR was performed a second time for about 7 to 11 cycles using a sample-barcoded 5' primer and a J-beta primer mix. TCRdb analysed the 5' RACE reads with MiXCR anew, one entry per CDR3 protein. The sample shows hundreds of thousands of distinct CDR3 sequences, roughly 60% of them seen only once. Donors gave about 9.3 milliliters of peripheral blood apiece. The sequence was obtained from a man younger than 45 in good health. Sequencing was performed on blood. The genes are TRBV2 and TRBJ2-3; 8 nucleotides line up with TRBD2. CDR3 sequence: CASSRGGQSTDTQYF. In DNA form, the CDR3 reads TGTGCCAGCAGCCGGGGGGGCCAGAGCACAGATACGCAGTATTTT.